Following are 21 T cell receptor beta chains from one sample sequenced in a study of blood T cell repertoires in COVID-19. Data came from immunoSEQ multiplex PCR; TCRdb stores just in-frame clones and leaves some out. The sample shows 95,000 to 150,000 clones, 80% of them seen only once. The sequencing sample was made of peripheral blood. The source is a man aged 55 to 70 with active or convalescent COVID-19.

The genes are TRBV5-1 and TRBJ1-2; TRBD1 is a possible D gene (5 bases). The V gene's germline CDR1 is SGHRS and CDR2 YFSETQ. The CDR3 is made up of 13 amino acids. V was shortened by 0 bases and J by 2 bases, with 5 bases between the two germline ends. CDR3 bases: TGCGCCAGCAGCTTGGACAGGAACTATGGCTACACCTTC. Translated: CASSLDRNYGYTF.

Notes on this clone: Within the sample, other DNA sequences also encode this same CDR3. The genes are TRBV9 and TRBJ2-3, with D perhaps TRBD1 (6 bases). Trimming cost V 0 bases and J 3 bases, with 8 bases left between them. Germline CDR1 and CDR2: SGDLS and YYNGEE. The CDR3 is made up of 14 amino acids. Written as DNA, the CDR3 is TGTGCCAGCAGCGTAGAAAGGGGGACAGATACGCAGTATTTT. Its protein product is CASSVERGTDTQYF.

CDR3 sequence reads: CASSQVGQGSSYEQYF. The CDR3 nucleotides are TGTGCCAGCAGCCAAGTGGGACAGGGGAGCTCCTACGAGCAGTACTTC. The chain combines TRBV14 with TRBJ2-7, with TRBD1 identical over 10 bases. CDR1 and CDR2 from the germline V gene are SGHDN and FVKESK. Trimming took 1 base from V and 0 from J; bases not matched to a gene: 3. There are 16 residues in the CDR3.

The V call is TRBV11-2, the J call TRBJ2-1, with 7 bases fitting TRBD2. The CDR3 loop spans 15 amino acids. CDR1 is SGHAT and CDR2 is FQNNGV in the germline V gene. The ends lost 5 bases at V and 5 bases at J; junction bases unmatched: 9. As DNA, the CDR3 is TGTGCCAGCAGCGGACCCGGGACTATAGACAATGAGCAGTTCTTC. Protein: CASSGPGTIDNEQFF.

V gene TRBV2 combines with J gene TRBJ1-2; TRBD1 aligns across 7 bases. The germline CDR1 and CDR2 sequences are SNHLY and FYNNEI. After removal of 6 bases from V and 6 bases from J, the junction contained 7 bases not matched to a gene. The CDR3 sequence is 13 residues long. The CDR3 sequence: CASSPTGLDGYTF. Written as DNA, the CDR3 is TGTGCCAGCAGCCCGACAGGGCTCGATGGCTACACCTTC.

This sequence joins TRBV5-1 and TRBJ2-5; D might be TRBD1 (6 bases). V was cut by 1 base and J by 4 bases, with 11 bases left in between. Looked up from germline, CDR1 is SGHRS and CDR2 is YFSETQ. This CDR3 is built from 14 residues. This chain's CDR3 is CASSLSGQRETQYF. The DNA of the CDR3 is TGCGCCAGCAGCTTGTCCGGACAGAGAGAGACCCAGTACTTC.

This chain joins TRBV29-1 and TRBJ2-1; a weak D match, TRBD2 (7 bases). Germline values: CDR1 SQVTM, CDR2 ANQGSEA. The V and J ends lost 7 bases and 7 bases respectively, with 20 bases between them. The CDR3 is made up of 14 amino acids. The CDR3 protein is CSASKGGGTNEQFF. The CDR3 bases are TGCAGCGCCTCTAAAGGGGGGGGGACGAATGAGCAGTTCTTC.

V usage is TRBV27 and J usage is TRBJ1-2; 11 bases are a match to TRBD1. V lost 5 bases to trimming and J lost 2 bases; unmatched junction nucleotides: 7. There are 16 residues in the CDR3. The V gene's germline CDR1 is MNHEY and CDR2 SMNVEV (reference sequence). The CDR3 sequence is CASSRTGGLNNYGYTF. The CDR3 DNA reads TGTGCCAGCAGTCGGACAGGGGGCCTTAACAACTATGGCTACACCTTC.

The chain recombines TRBV4-1 with TRBJ1-2; D is ambiguous. Per the germline V gene, CDR1 is MGHRA and CDR2 is YSYEKL. The CDR3 has 15 amino acids. The V end was cut by 0 bases, the J end by 5 bases, with 13 bases between. Written as DNA, the CDR3 is TGCGCCAGCAGCCAAGAACCTATCCTACGGTATGGCTACACCTTC. Translating it yields CASSQEPILRYGYTF.

This chain links TRBV9 with TRBJ2-1; weak D call: TRBD1 (6 bases). Per the germline V gene, CDR1 is SGDLS and CDR2 is YYNGEE. This CDR3 has 15 amino acids. Trimming cost V 4 bases and J 8 bases, with 19 bases left between them. The CDR3 loop is CASSSRGRTADEQFF. Here the CDR3 DNA reads TGTGCCAGCAGCTCAAGAGGTAGGACAGCCGATGAGCAGTTCTTC.

The rearrangement uses TRBV28 and TRBJ1-2; 9 positions match TRBD1. Looked up from germline, CDR1 is MDHEN and CDR2 is SYDVKM. The CDR3 is made up of 15 amino acids. V shed 6 bases, J shed 5 bases, and the junction held 10 bases outside the gene matches. The CDR3 spells CASSILAGTGYGYTF. For the CDR3, the DNA is TGTGCCAGCAGCATTCTCGCCGGGACAGGGTATGGCTACACCTTC.

J is TRBJ1-4 and V is TRBV9, with TRBD1 matching over 10 bases. This CDR3 comprises 14 residues. Germline CDR1 is SGDLS and CDR2 is YYNGEE. The J segment lost 8 bases and the V segment lost 4 bases, leaving 5 bases of the junction unmatched. The CDR3 is CASSPRTGGEKLFF. As DNA, the CDR3 is TGTGCCAGCAGCCCCCGGACAGGGGGGGAAAAACTGTTTTTT.

Concerning this clone: One end of the junction fails to match germline, which may point to a read error. The gene calls are TRBV18 and TRBJ2-1; D is unresolved. Germline V CDR1 and CDR2: KGHSH, LQKENI. The CDR3 is 16 residues long. The CDR3 DNA sequence: TGTGCCAGCTCGCCACCCCGGATAGGAGATGAGAATGAGCAGTTCTTC. This encodes CASSPPRIGDENEQFF.

The chain links TRBV28 to TRBJ1-3; D gene unclear. V was pared by 7 bases and J by 0 bases, with 7 bases between. CDR3 size: 13 residues. Germline V gene sequence: CDR1 MDHEN, CDR2 SYDVKM. The CDR3 DNA follows: TGTGCCAGCACTCTAAACTCTGGAAACACCATATATTTT. Translating it yields CASTLNSGNTIYF.

The chain couples TRBV3-1 (or the pseudogene TRBV3-2) to TRBJ2-3; TRBD1 matches 7 bases. Germline V lookup: CDR1 LGHDT, CDR2 YNNKEL (reference sequence). Trimming at V came to 0 bases and at J to 0 bases, leaving 3 bases not matched to a gene. There are 16 residues in the CDR3. The CDR3 sequence is CASSQDGTDSTDTQYF. The CDR3 region has the DNA TGTGCCAGCAGCCAAGATGGGACAGATAGCACAGATACGCAGTATTTT.

CDR3 sequence reads: CASSLAGQGQETQYF. In DNA, the CDR3 is TGTGCCAGCAGCTTAGCGGGACAGGGCCAAGAGACCCAGTACTTC. This chain connects TRBV7-2 to TRBJ2-5; the match to TRBD1 covers 9 bases. V shed 0 bases, J shed 1 base, and the junction held 0 bases outside the gene matches. The CDR3 is 15 amino acids. Per germline, CDR1 SGHTA and CDR2 FQGNSA.

The chain combines TRBV28 with TRBJ1-2; TRBD1 agrees at 9 bases. CDR1 MDHEN and CDR2 SYDVKM come from the germline V gene. V shed 5 bases and J 7 bases; nucleotides not matched to a gene: 11. The CDR3 contains 15 residues. CDR3 DNA sequence: TGTGCCAGCAGTCCCGGGGACAGGGCGGCGGTTGGCTACACCTTC. Protein product: CASSPGDRAAVGYTF.

This chain joins TRBV12-3 or TRBV12-4 and TRBJ2-5; D unclear. CDR3 length: 13 amino acids. V lost 3 bases and J 5 bases, leaving 10 bases between the germline ends. The CDR3 is CASSLRYRETQYF. The CDR3 DNA sequence: TGTGCCAGCAGTTTGCGGTACCGGGAGACCCAGTACTTC.

The gene calls are TRBV6-6 and TRBJ1-3; the D is unclear. Trimming shortened V by 7 bases and J by 0 bases, and 16 bases separated the two germline ends. Germline loops: CDR1 MNHNY, CDR2 SVGAGI (reference sequence). This CDR3 is 16 amino acids long. The CDR3 bases are TGTGCCAGCACCCTACCCCCCGATCGCTCTGGAAACACCATATATTTT. This codes for CASTLPPDRSGNTIYF.

The V gene is TRBV18, the J gene TRBJ1-2; no firm D call. Trimming took 6 bases from V and 5 from J, leaving 25 bases between them. The CDR3 covers 17 residues. Germline V gene lookup returns CDR1 KGHSH and CDR2 LQKENI. The CDR3 loop reads CASSPSPGFGGSYGYTF. CDR3 coding DNA: TGTGCCAGCTCGCCAAGTCCTGGATTCGGCGGCTCGTATGGCTACACCTTC.

The count of this clone is one. The V call is TRBV19, the J call TRBJ1-1; TRBD1 might be the D (6 bases). CDR1 is LNHDA, CDR2 SQIVND, per germline (reference sequence). The CDR3 extends over 13 amino acids. The V gene lost 5 bases and the J gene lost 1 base, with 8 bases spanning the gap. CDR3 coding DNA: TGTGCCAGTAGTCTGACAGGGAACACTGAAGCTTTCTTT. Its translation: CASSLTGNTEAFF.